The present TCR beta chain was sequenced within a study of blood T cell repertoires in COVID-19. V gave up 8 bases and J gave up 4 bases; unmatched junction bases: 11. Germline assignment: CDR1 MNHEY and CDR2 SVGAGI. This CDR3 contains 15 residues. Seattle-derived patients entered the study during active infection and were followed longitudinally. Generated by immunoSEQ multiplex PCR, the TCRdb table keeps only in-frame clones and is missing some. This repertoire shows around 300,000 clones, around 90% found once; its top ten account for about 6.8%. The chain has TRBV6-5 and TRBJ1-1; TRBD1 matches at 9 bases. This clonotype originated in a woman in her thirties with COVID-19, enrolled during active disease. Sequencing was performed on peripheral blood. CDR3 bases: TGTGCCAGCCGGACCGGGACAGGGCGCGGCACTGAAGCTTTCTTT. It translates to CASRTGTGRGTEAFF.